A single sample is the source of the 14 T cell receptor beta chains below, sequenced in a study of persistence of HIV-infected CD4 T cells. The libraries were made with immunoSEQ version 4 in survey mode. Data came from immunoSEQ multiplex PCR; TCRdb stores just in-frame clones and leaves some out. The sample includes tens of thousands of clones, 88% of them seen just once. Anti-CD3/anti-CD28 beads served as a nonspecific positive control stimulus. Responding CD4+ T cells were sorted by upregulation of both CD40 ligand and CD69. These receptors lack a known antigen. Source: CD4+ T cells sorted from PBMCs after 18-hour stimulation, taken from a patient who received antiretroviral therapy. Receptors originate from an adult woman with HIV who was CMV-seropositive.

The chain is built from TRBV10-3 and TRBJ1-1, with D tentatively TRBD1 (6 bases). CDR1 is ENHRY, CDR2 SYGVKD, per germline. The CDR3 totals 13 residues. Trimming left V 3 bases short and J 7 bases short, with 12 bases between. Here the CDR3 reads CAISEEGDLEAFF. Here the CDR3 DNA reads TGTGCCATCAGTGAAGAGGGGGACCTTGAAGCTTTCTTT.

The chain combines TRBV29-1 with TRBJ2-5; 13 positions agree with TRBD2. J was trimmed by 4 bases and V by 4 bases; bases with no gene match: 0. The CDR3 consists of 13 residues. The germline gives CDR1 SQVTM, CDR2 ANQGSEA. CDR3 nucleotides: TGCAGCGTTGGACTAGCGGGGGGAGAGACCCAGTACTTC. This gives the protein CSVGLAGGETQYF.

The chain employs TRBV30 and TRBJ1-3; TRBD1 might be the D (5 bases). The CDR3 is 18 residues long. V shed 2 bases and J shed 3 bases, with 23 bases lying between them. CDR1 is GTSNPN and CDR2 is SVGIG in the germline V gene (reference sequence). CDR3 bases: TGTGCCTGGAGTTTCATGACGGGACCATCTGCATTTGGAAACACCATATATTTT. Its protein product is CAWSFMTGPSAFGNTIYF.

The rearrangement uses TRBV6-1 and TRBJ1-2; D is unclear. Germline assignment: CDR1 MNHNS and CDR2 SASEGT. Trimming removed 0 bases at V and 7 bases at J, with 12 bases between. This CDR3 is 14 amino acids long. CDR3 DNA sequence: TGTGCCAGCAGTGAAGCTCGGATAGCTTCTGGCTACACCTTC. This translates into CASSEARIASGYTF.

Concerning this clone itself: Other DNA sequences in this specimen translate into the identical CDR3. The chain joins TRBV29-1 to TRBJ1-5, with 7 bases matching TRBD1. J lost 5 bases, V lost 4 bases, and 2 bases had no gene match. This CDR3 comprises 12 residues. Germline lookup yields CDR1 SQVTM and CDR2 ANQGSEA. The CDR3 reads CSVGGQDQPQHF. The CDR3 DNA is TGCAGCGTTGGTGGACAGGATCAGCCCCAGCATTTT.

The gene calls are TRBV19 and TRBJ2-5; D is unresolved. This CDR3 comprises 14 residues. Trimming pared 2 bases from V and 1 base from J, leaving 8 bases between. The germline V gene has CDR1 LNHDA and CDR2 SQIVND (reference sequence). CDR3 region: CASSITGSQETQYF. CDR3 sequence (DNA): TGTGCCAGTAGTATAACCGGGTCCCAAGAGACCCAGTACTTC.

This clone has a handful of counts. The chain carries TRBV28 and TRBJ2-7; the D gene is possibly TRBD1 (5 bases). The V gene lost 3 bases and the J gene lost 7 bases, with 7 bases spanning the gap. The germline V gene encodes CDR1 MDHEN and CDR2 SYDVKM. The CDR3 totals 11 residues. The CDR3 protein is CASSLYREQYF. For the CDR3, the DNA is TGTGCCAGCAGTTTGTACAGGGAGCAGTACTTC. The full variable domain, in which reference TRBV28 and TRBJ2-7 provide the parts outside the CDR3, is DVKVTQSSRYLVKRTGEKVFLECVQDMDHENMFWYRQDPGLGLRLIYFSYDVKMKEKGDIPEGYSVSREKKERFSLILESASTNQTSMYLCASSLYREQYFGPGTRLTVT.

This clone was found a few times. The V call is TRBV5-1, the J call TRBJ2-3; D is unresolved. Looked up from germline, CDR1 is SGHRS and CDR2 is YFSETQ. The germline V and J ends were trimmed by 2 bases and 2 bases, with 12 bases remaining between them. The length of the CDR3 is 15 residues. In DNA, the CDR3 is TGCGCCAGCAGCTTTACTAACCGATACACAGATACGCAGTATTTT. It codes for CASSFTNRYTDTQYF. Supplemented by reference TRBV5-1 and TRBJ2-3, the full variable domain reads KAGVTQTPRYLIKTRGQQVTLSCSPISGHRSVSWYQQTPGQGLQFLFEYFSETQRNKGNFPGRFSGRQFSNSRSEMNVSTLELGDSALYLCASSFTNRYTDTQYFGPGTRLTVL.

This sequence joins TRBV5-1 and TRBJ1-1; 9 bases agree with TRBD1. The CDR3 is 15 amino acids. Per the germline V gene, CDR1 is SGHRS and CDR2 is YFSETQ. Trimming cost V 9 bases and J 5 bases; bases outside gene matches: 14. CDR3 in amino acids: CATRLLGTGNTEAFF. The CDR3 DNA is TGCGCCACCCGCCTTCTTGGGACAGGGAATACTGAAGCTTTCTTT.

This chain joins TRBV18 and TRBJ1-5; 9 bases align to TRBD1. Germline CDR1 and CDR2: KGHSH and LQKENI. The CDR3 extends over 15 amino acids. V trimming: 6 bases; J trimming: 1 base; junction bases outside the gene matches: 4. The CDR3 DNA sequence: TGTGCCAGCTCCCAGGACAGGGGAAGCAATCAGCCCCAGCATTTT. Protein product: CASSQDRGSNQPQHF.

The chain recombines TRBV6-5 with TRBJ1-1; unclear D gene. CDR3 size: 15 residues. Trimming took 7 bases from V and 4 from J, leaving 19 bases between them. Germline V gene sequence: CDR1 MNHEY, CDR2 SVGAGI. In nucleotides, the CDR3 is TGTGCCAGCATCCTGGACCGACACCTAGGCACTGAAGCTTTCTTT. Translation: CASILDRHLGTEAFF.

The chain couples TRBV5-5 to TRBJ1-4; D uncertain. Germline V gene data show CDR1 as SGHKS and CDR2 as YYEKEE (reference sequence). The CDR3 has 13 residues. V was shortened by 4 bases and J by 6 bases, with 10 bases between the two germline ends. CDR3 region: CASSPGVYEKLFF. CDR3 nucleotides: TGTGCCAGCAGCCCCGGGGTATATGAAAAACTGTTTTTT.

This clone was counted once. V usage is TRBV29-1 and J usage is TRBJ1-1; D possibly corresponds to TRBD1 (5 bases). CDR1 SQVTM and CDR2 ANQGSEA come from the germline V gene. V was clipped by 5 bases and J by 5 bases, with 15 bases between them. The CDR3 runs to 13 residues. The CDR3 here is CSVRGGRNTEAFF. DNA of the CDR3: TGCAGCGTTCGGGGCGGAAGAAATACTGAAGCTTTCTTT.

The genes are TRBV30 and TRBJ2-3; D not certain. The CDR3 extends over 14 amino acids. CDR1 GTSNPN and CDR2 SVGIG come from the germline V gene (reference sequence). Deletions cut 4 bases from V and 3 bases from J, with 14 bases between. CDR3 in amino acids: CAWTTHSTTDTQYF. The DNA for the CDR3 is TGTGCCTGGACGACACATAGTACGACAGATACGCAGTATTTT.